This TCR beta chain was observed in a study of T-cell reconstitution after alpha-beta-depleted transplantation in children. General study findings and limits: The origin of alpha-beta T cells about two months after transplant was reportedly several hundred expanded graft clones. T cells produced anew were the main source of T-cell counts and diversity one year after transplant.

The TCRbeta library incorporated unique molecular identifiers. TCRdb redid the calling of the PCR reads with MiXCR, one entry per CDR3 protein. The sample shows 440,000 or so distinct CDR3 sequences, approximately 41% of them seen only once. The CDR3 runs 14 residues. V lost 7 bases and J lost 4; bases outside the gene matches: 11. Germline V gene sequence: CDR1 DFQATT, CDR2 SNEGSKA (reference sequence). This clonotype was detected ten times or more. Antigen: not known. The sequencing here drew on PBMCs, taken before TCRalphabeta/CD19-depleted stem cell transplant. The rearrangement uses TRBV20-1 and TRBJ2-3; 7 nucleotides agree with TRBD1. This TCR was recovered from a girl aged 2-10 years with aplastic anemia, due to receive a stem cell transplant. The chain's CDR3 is CSVKPGQGADTQYF. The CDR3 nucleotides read TGCAGTGTTAAACCGGGGCAGGGGGCAGATACGCAGTATTTT.